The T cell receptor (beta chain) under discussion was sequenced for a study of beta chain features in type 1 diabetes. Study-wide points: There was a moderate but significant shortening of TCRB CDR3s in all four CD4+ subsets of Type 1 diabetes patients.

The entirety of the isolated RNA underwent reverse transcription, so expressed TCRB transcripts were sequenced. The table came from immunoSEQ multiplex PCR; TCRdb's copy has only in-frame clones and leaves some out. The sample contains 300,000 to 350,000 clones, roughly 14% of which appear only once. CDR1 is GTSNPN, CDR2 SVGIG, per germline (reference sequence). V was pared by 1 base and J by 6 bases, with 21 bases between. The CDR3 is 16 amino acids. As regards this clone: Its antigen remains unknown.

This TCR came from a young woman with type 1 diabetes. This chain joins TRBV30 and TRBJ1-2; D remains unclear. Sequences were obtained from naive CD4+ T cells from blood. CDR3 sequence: CAWSATRYQRRDGYTF. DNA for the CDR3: TGTGCCTGGAGTGCCACCAGGTACCAGCGGAGGGATGGCTACACCTTC.